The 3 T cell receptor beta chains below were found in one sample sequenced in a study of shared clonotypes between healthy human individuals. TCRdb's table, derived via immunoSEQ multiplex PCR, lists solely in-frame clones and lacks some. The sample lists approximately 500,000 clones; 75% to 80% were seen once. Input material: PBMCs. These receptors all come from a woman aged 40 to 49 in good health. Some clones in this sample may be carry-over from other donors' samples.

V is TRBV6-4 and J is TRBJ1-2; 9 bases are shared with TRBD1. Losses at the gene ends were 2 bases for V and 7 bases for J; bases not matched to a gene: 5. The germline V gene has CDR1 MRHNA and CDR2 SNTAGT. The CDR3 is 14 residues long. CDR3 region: CASSDPTTGGGYTF. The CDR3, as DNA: TGTGCCAGCAGTGACCCAACGACAGGGGGTGGCTACACCTTC.

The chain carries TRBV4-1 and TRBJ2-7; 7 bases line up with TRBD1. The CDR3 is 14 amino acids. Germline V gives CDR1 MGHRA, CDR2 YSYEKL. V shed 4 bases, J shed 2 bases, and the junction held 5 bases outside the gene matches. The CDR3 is CASSPTGLAYEQYF. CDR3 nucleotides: TGCGCCAGCAGCCCGACAGGGTTAGCCTACGAGCAGTACTTC.

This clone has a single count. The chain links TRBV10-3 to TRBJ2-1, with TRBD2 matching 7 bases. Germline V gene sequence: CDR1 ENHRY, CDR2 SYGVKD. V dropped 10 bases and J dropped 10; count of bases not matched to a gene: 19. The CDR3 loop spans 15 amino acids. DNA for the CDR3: TGTGCCACCCACCCGGGAGGTCACAACGGTGGGGAGCAGTTCTTC. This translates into CATHPGGHNGGEQFF.